The entry below gives a single TCR beta chain sequence along with its context. Treatment meaning: oral pan-JAK inhibitor, 5-10 mg twice daily. This CDR3 spans 14 amino acids. V dropped 4 bases and J dropped 3 bases, with 13 bases sitting between them. Germline V lookup: CDR1 MNHEY, CDR2 SMNVEV (reference sequence). This sample is drawn from a study of CD8+ T cells in alopecia areata. After isolation, RNA underwent reverse transcription to generate cDNA as the sequencing template. Sequencing was performed with immunoSEQ multiplex PCR; in TCRdb, only in-frame clones are kept and a portion is missing. The profile covers fewer than 110,000 clones, with less than 90% appearing a single time and under 25% taken by the ten largest.

The V gene is TRBV27, the J gene TRBJ2-7; D perhaps matches TRBD2 (5 bases). This TCR came from a human donor with alopecia areata. Sequenced here: CD8+ T cells sorted from blood, sampled at week 24, from a patient treated with tofacitinib. Here the CDR3 reads CASSSGGGNYEQYF. In DNA, the CDR3 is TGTGCCAGCAGTTCTGGAGGAGGCAACTACGAGCAGTACTTC.